Listed here are 2 T cell receptor beta chains from one sample, sequenced in a study of identical twins. Via MiXCR, TCRdb re-called the 5' RACE reads, giving one row per CDR3 protein. The sample shows 700,000 or so distinct CDR3 sequences, roughly 8% of them seen only once. The same data also went into a second study, on yellow fever vaccine responses in identical twins.

The specimen was PBMCs. Every receptor here comes from a young woman in good health.

This sequence joins TRBV27 and TRBJ1-4; 7 bases align to TRBD1. The germline V gene has CDR1 MNHEY and CDR2 SMNVEV (reference sequence). The V segment lost 4 bases and the J segment 5 bases; nucleotides outside the gene matches: 4. CDR3 size: 14 residues. The DNA for the CDR3 is TGTGCCAGCAGTTACAGGGGCCTGAATGAAAAACTGTTTTTT. Translation gives CASSYRGLNEKLFF.

The V call is TRBV18, the J call TRBJ2-1; D is ambiguous. Germline assignment: CDR1 KGHSH and CDR2 LQKENI. The length of the CDR3 is 15 residues. Between the trimmed V and J ends, which lost 3 bases and 3 bases, there was a span of 12 bases. The CDR3 nucleotides read TGTGCCAGCTCACCTCCGGGCGGTTACTACAATGAGCAGTTCTTC. Translated: CASSPPGGYYNEQFF.